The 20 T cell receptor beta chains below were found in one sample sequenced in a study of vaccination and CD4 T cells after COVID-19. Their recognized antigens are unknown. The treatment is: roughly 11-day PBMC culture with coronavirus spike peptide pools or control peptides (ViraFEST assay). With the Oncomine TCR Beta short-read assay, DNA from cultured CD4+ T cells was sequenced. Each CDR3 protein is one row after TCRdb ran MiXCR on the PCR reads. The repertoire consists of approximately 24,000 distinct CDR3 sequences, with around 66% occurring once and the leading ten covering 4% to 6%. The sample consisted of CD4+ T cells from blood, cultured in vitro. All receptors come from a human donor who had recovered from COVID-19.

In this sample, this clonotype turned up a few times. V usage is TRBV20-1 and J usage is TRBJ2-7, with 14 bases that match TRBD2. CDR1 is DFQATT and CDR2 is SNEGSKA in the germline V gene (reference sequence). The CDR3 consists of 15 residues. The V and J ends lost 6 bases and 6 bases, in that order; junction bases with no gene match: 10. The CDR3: CSAIPGTSGSSEQYF. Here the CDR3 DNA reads TGCAGTGCCATCCCCGGGACTAGCGGGAGTTCCGAGCAGTACTTC.

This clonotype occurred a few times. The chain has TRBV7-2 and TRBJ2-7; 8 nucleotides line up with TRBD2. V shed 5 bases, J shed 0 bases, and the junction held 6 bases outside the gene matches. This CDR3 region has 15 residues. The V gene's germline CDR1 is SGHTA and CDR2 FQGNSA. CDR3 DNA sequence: TGTGCCAGCAGCACCACGGGACTAGGCTCCTACGAGCAGTACTTC. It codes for CASSTTGLGSYEQYF. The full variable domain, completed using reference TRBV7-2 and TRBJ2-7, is GAGVSQSPSNKVTEKGKDVELRCDPISGHTALYWYRQSLGQGLEFLIYFQGNSAPDKSGLPSDRFSAERTGGSVSTLTIQRTQQEDSAVYLCASSTTGLGSYEQYFGPGTRLTVT.

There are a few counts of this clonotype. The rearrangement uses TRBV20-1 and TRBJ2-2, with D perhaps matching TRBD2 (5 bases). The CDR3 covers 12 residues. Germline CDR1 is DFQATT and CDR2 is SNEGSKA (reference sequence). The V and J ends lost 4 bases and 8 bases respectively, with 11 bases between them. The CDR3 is CSATHGGGELFF. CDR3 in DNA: TGCAGTGCTACCCATGGCGGGGGGGAGCTGTTTTTT.

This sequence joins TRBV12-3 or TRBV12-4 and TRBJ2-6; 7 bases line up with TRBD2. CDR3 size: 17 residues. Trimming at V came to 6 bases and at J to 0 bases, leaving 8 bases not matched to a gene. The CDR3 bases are TGTGCCAGCAGCTCCCGGGGCGGGAGCTCTGGGGCCAACGTCCTGACTTTC. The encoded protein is CASSSRGGSSGANVLTF.

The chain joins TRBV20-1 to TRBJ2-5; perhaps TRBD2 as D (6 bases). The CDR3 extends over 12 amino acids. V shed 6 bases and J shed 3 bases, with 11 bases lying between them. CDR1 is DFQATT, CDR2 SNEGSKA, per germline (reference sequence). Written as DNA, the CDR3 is TGCAGTGCCGGGGGTAGGGAAGAGACCCAGTACTTC. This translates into CSAGGREETQYF.

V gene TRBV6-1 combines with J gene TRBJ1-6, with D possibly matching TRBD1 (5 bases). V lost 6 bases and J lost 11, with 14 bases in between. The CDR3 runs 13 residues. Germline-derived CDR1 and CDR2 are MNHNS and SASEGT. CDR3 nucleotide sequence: TGTGCCAGCAGCGAGTTGATGGGGGCACCCCTCCACTTT. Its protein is CASSELMGAPLHF.

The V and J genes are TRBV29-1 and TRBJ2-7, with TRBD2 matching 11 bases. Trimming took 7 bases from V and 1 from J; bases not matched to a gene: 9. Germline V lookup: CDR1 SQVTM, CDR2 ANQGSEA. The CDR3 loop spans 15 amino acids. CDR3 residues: CSATKRLAGSYEQYF. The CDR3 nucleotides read TGCAGCGCGACTAAAAGACTAGCGGGGTCCTACGAGCAGTACTTC.

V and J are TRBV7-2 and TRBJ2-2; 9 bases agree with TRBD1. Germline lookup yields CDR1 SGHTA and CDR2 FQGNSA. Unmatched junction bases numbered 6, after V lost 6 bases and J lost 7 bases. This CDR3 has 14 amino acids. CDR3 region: CASRDRGWVGELFF. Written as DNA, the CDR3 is TGTGCCAGCAGAGACAGGGGGTGGGTCGGGGAGCTGTTTTTT.

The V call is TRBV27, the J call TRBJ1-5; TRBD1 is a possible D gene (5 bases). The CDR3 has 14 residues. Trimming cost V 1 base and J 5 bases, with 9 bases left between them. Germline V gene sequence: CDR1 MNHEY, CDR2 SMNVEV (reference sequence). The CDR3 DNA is TGTGCCAGCAGTTTATTACGGGACGATCAGCCCCAGCATTTT. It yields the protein CASSLLRDDQPQHF.

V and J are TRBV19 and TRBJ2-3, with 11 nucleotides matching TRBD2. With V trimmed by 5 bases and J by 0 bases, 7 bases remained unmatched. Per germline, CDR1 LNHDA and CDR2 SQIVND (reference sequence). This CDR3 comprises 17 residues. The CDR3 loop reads CASSSRTSGFSTDTQYF. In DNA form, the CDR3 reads TGTGCCAGTAGTTCCCGGACTAGCGGGTTTAGCACAGATACGCAGTATTTT.

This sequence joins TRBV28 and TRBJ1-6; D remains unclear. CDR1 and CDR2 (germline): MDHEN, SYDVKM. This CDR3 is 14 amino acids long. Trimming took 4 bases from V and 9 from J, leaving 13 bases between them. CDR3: CASSWEEAISPLHF. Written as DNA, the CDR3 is TGTGCCAGCAGTTGGGAAGAGGCGATTTCACCCCTCCACTTT.

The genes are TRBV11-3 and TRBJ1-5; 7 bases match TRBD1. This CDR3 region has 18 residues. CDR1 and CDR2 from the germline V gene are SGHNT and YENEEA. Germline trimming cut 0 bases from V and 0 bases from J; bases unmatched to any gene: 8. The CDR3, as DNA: TGTGCCAGCAGCTTAGATGGACAGGCATGTGATAGCAATCAGCCCCAGCATTTT. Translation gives CASSLDGQACDSNQPQHF.

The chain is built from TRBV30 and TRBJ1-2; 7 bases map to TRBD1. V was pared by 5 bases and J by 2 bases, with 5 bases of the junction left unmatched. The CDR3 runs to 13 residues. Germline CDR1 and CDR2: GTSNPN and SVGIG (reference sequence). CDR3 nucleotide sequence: TGTGCCTGGGTTACAGGGGCCAACTATGGCTACACCTTC. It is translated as CAWVTGANYGYTF.

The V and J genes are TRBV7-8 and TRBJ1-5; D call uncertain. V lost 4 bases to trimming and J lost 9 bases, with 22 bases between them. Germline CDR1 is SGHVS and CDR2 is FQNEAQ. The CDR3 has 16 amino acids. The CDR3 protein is CASSSGGVPNRLPQHF. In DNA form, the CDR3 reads TGTGCCAGCAGCTCTGGTGGGGTTCCTAATCGTCTGCCCCAGCATTTT.

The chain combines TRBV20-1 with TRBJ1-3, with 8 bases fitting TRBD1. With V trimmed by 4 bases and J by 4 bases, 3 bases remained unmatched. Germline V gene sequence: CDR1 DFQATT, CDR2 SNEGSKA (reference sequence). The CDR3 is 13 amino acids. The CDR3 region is CSATRDRGNTIYF. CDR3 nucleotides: TGCAGTGCTACCCGGGACAGGGGAAACACCATATATTTT.

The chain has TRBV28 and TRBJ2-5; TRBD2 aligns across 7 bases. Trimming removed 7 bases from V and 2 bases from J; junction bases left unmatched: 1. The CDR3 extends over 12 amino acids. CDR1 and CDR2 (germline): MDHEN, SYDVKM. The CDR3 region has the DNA TGTGCCAGCATCGGGGGGCAAGAGACCCAGTACTTC. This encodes CASIGGQETQYF. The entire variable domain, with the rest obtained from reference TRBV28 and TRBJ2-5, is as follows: DVKVTQSSRYLVKRTGEKVFLECVQDMDHENMFWYRQDPGLGLRLIYFSYDVKMKEKGDIPEGYSVSREKKERFSLILESASTNQTSMYLCASIGGQETQYFGPGTRLLVL.

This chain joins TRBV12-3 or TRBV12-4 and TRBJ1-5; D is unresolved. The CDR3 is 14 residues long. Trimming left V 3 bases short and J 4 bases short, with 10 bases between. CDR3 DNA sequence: TGTGCCAGCAGTTTGGGGTGGGTAAATCAGCCCCAGCATTTT. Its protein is CASSLGWVNQPQHF.

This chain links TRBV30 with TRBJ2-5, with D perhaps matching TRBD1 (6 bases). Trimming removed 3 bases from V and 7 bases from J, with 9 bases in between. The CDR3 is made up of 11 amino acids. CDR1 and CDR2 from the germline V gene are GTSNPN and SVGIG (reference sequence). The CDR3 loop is CAWSTQGTQYF. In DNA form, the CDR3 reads TGTGCCTGGAGCACACAGGGGACCCAGTACTTC.

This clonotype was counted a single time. The CDR3 nucleotides read TGTGCCAGCAGTTACTCGACAGGGGGCAGTTTGAATGAGCAGTTCTTC. Encoded protein: CASSYSTGGSLNEQFF. The genes are TRBV6-5 and TRBJ2-1, with 10 bases lining up with TRBD1. Germline V CDR1 and CDR2: MNHEY, SVGAGI. CDR3 size: 16 residues. V lost 0 bases, J lost 7 bases, and 6 bases stayed unmatched.

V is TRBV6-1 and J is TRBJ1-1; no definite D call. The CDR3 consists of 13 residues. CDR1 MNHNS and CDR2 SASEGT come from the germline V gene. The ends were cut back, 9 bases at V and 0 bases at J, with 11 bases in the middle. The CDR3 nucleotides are TGTGCCAGTGGACGGAGGATGAACACTGAAGCTTTCTTT. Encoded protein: CASGRRMNTEAFF.